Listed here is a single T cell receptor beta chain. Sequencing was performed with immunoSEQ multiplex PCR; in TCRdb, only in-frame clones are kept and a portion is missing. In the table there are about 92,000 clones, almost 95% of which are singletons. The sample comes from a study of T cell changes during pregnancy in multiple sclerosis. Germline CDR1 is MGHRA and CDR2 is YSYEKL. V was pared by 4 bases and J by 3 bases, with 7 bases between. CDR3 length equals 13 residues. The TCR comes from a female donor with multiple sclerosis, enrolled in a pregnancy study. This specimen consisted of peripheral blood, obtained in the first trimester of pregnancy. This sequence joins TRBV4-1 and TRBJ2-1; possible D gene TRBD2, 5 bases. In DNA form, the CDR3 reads TGCGCCAGCAGCCGCCGGGACTACAATGAGCAGTTCTTC. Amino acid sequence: CASSRRDYNEQFF.